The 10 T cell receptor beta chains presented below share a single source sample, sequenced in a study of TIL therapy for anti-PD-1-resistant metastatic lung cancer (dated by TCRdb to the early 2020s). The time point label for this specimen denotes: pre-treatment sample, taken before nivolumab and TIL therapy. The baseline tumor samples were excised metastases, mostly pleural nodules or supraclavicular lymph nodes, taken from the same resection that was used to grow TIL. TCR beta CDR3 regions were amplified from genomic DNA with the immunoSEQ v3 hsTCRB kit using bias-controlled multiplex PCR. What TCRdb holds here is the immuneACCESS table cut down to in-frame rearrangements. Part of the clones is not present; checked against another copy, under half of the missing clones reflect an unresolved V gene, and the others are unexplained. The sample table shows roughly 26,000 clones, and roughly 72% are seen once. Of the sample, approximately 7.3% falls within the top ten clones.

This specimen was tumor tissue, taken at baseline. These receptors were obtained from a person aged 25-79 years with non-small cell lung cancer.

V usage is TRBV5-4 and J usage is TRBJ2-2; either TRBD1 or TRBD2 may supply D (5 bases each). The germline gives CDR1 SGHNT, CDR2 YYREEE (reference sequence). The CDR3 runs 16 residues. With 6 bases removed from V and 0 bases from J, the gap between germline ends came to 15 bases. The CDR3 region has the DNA TGTGCCAGCAACCAGGGCGGGCTCCCGAACACCGGGGAGCTGTTTTTT. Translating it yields CASNQGGLPNTGELFF.

CDR3 sequence: CAGGAGDSNQPQHF. The CDR3, as DNA: TGTGCCGGGGGGGCAGGGGACAGCAATCAGCCCCAGCATTTT. The chain joins TRBV28 to TRBJ1-5, with D tentatively TRBD1 (6 bases). Deletions cut 11 bases from V and 1 base from J, with 15 bases between. The germline V gene has CDR1 MDHEN and CDR2 SYDVKM. The length of the CDR3 is 14 residues.

CDR3 sequence (DNA): TGTGCCAGCAGTTTAACTCTTGGACTAGCGGGGGGGCATTGGTTTGATGAGCAGTTCTTC. It yields the protein CASSLTLGLAGGHWFDEQFF. J is TRBJ2-1 and V is TRBV27; 15 nucleotides agree with TRBD2. The CDR3 contains 20 residues. Losses at the gene ends were 2 bases for V and 8 bases for J; bases not matched to a gene: 16. CDR1 and CDR2 from the germline V gene are MNHEY and SMNVEV (reference sequence).

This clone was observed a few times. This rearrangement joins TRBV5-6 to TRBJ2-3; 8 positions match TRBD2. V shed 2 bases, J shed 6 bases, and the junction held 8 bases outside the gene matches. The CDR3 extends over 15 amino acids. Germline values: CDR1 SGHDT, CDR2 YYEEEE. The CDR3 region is CASSFGLAGRDTQYF. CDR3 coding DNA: TGTGCCAGCAGCTTCGGCTTAGCGGGGCGGGATACGCAGTATTTT. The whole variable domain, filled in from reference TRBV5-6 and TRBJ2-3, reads DAGVTQSPTHLIKTRGQQVTLRCSPKSGHDTVSWYQQALGQGPQFIFQYYEEEERQRGNFPDRFSGHQFPNYSSELNVNALLLGDSALYLCASSFGLAGRDTQYFGPGTRLTVL.

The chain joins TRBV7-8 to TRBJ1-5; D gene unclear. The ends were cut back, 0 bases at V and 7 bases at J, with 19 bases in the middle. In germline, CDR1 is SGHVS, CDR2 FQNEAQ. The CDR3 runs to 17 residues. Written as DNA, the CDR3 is TGTGCCAGCAGCTTAGCGCGGGTAGGGAAAGTTGGCCAGCCCCAGCATTTT. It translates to CASSLARVGKVGQPQHF. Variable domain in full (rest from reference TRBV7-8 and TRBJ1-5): GAGVSQSPRYKVAKRGQDVALRCDPISGHVSLFWYQQALGQGPEFLTYFQNEAQLDKSGLPSDRFFAERPEGSVSTLKIQRTQQEDSAVYLCASSLARVGKVGQPQHFGDGTRLSIL.

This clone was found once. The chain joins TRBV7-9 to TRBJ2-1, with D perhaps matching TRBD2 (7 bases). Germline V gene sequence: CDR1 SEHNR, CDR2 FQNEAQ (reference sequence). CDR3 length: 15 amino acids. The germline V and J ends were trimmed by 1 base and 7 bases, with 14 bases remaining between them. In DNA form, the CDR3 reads TGTGCCAGCAGCTTAGGCGGGGGCCTGTGGAATGAGCAGTTCTTC. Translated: CASSLGGGLWNEQFF.

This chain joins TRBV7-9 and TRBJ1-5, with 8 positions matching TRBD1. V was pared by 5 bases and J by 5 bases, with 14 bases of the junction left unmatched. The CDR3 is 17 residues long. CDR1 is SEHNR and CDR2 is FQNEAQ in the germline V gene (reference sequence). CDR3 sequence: CASSPFGTGGVDQPQHF. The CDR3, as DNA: TGTGCCAGCAGCCCGTTCGGGACAGGAGGAGTGGATCAGCCCCAGCATTTT.

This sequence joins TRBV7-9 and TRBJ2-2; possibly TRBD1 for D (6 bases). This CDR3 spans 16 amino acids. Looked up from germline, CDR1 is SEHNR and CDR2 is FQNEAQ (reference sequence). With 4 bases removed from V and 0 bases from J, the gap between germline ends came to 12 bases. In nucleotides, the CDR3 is TGTGCCAGCAGCTCAGGACAGTGGTCGAACACCGGGGAGCTGTTTTTT. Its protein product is CASSSGQWSNTGELFF.

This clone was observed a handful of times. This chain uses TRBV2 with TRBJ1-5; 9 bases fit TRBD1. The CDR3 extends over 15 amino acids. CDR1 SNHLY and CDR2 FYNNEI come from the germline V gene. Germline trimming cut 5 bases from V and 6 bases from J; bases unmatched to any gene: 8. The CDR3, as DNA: TGTGCCAGCAGTCCGGGACAGGGCTTCGGTCAGCCCCAGCATTTT. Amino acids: CASSPGQGFGQPQHF.

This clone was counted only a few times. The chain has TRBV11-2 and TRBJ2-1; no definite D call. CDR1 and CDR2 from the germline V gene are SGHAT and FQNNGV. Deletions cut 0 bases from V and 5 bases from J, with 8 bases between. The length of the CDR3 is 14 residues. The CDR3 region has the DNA TGTGCCAGCAGCTTAGAATCCCTAAACAATGAGCAGTTCTTC. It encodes CASSLESLNNEQFF.